This T cell receptor beta chain stems from a study of cytomegalovirus exposure and HLA in healthy donors. Study-level information: Researchers found that more than 70% of about 400 genotyped donors fell within the Caucasian-associated ancestry cluster.

Worth noting for this clone: The antigen remains unidentified.

The V and J ends lost 4 bases and 1 base respectively, with 11 bases between them. The CDR3 length is 14 residues. CDR1 is SGHTS, CDR2 YDEGEE, per germline. Study-wide points: Whilst most TCR sequences proved rare, a subset of public TCRs occurred across many donors. The study labeled more than 150 TCR beta chains cytomegalovirus-associated. The authors later found HLA-associated TCR beta chains more clonally expanded than equally common others.

Primers: 60 Vbeta forward and 13 Jbeta reverse. The table came from immunoSEQ multiplex PCR; TCRdb's copy has only in-frame clones and leaves some out. The table shows more than 110,000 clones, with approximately 79% occurring only once. The sequencing sample was made of PBMCs. The chain recombines TRBV5-8 with TRBJ1-1, with D tentatively TRBD1 (5 bases). This sequence was found in a female donor in good health and CMV-seronegative. CDR3 residues: CASSLGPKNTEAFF. The CDR3 DNA is TGTGCCAGCAGCCTGGGGCCGAAGAACACTGAAGCTTTCTTT. Full variable domain (remainder filled in from reference TRBV5-8 and TRBJ1-1): EAGVTQSPTHLIKTRGQQATLRCSPISGHTSVYWYQQALGLGLQFLLWYDEGEERNRGNFPPRFSGRQFPNYSSELNVNALELEDSALYLCASSLGPKNTEAFFGQGTRLTVV.